This T cell receptor beta chain was documented in a study of control samples from healthy donors and cancer patients. This clone appeared a single time. Trimming shortened V by 3 bases and J by 3 bases, and 31 bases separated the two germline ends. Per the germline V gene, CDR1 is LNHNV and CDR2 is YYDKDF (reference sequence). The CDR3 runs to 21 residues. Clones were sequenced by immunoSEQ multiplex PCR, and TCRdb holds only the in-frame ones, with some missing. The sample carries 170,000 or so clones, about 90% recorded once. The V and J genes are TRBV15 and TRBJ2-3, with D tentatively TRBD1 (6 bases). The TCR comes from a woman aged 40 to 49 in good health. The sample consisted of blood. The CDR3 nucleotides read TGTGCCACCAGCAGTACAAAAATACACCCGGGACACATCATGGAGACAGATACGCAGTATTTT. This codes for CATSSTKIHPGHIMETDTQYF.